A selection of T cell receptor beta chains follows, all from one sample in a study of cytomegalovirus exposure and HLA in healthy donors. Profiling relied on immunoSEQ multiplex PCR, and the TCRdb table lists in-frame clones only, not all of them. The table shows about 140,000 clones, with almost 85% occurring only once. Sample: PBMCs. These receptors were obtained from a man younger than 40 in good health and CMV-seropositive. Both conserved end residues are part of each CDR3. A D gene is named only where the DNA matches it firmly. Clone size is stated in some rows and not others, as once, few, many or a class when expanded.

>-|TRBV7-3|TRBJ2-5|TRBD1|14
CASSRGGYEETQYF
TGTGCCAGCAGCCGAGGGGGCTATGAAGAGACCCAGTACTTC
>-|TRBV28|TRBJ2-3|TRBD2|17
CASRKGLAGGITDTQYF
TGTGCCAGCAGAAAAGGACTAGCGGGAGGTATCACAGATACGCAGTATTTT
>-|TRBV25-1|TRBJ2-1|-|15
CASSATGPAYNEQFF
TGTGCCAGCAGCGCAACAGGACCCGCTTACAATGAGCAGTTCTTC
>-|TRBV7-9|TRBJ1-4|-|12
CASSHSPEKLFF
TGTGCCAGCAGTCACAGTCCTGAAAAACTGTTTTTT
>-|TRBV10-3|TRBJ2-7|-|14
CAIKPAGGSYEQYF
TGTGCCATCAAACCGGCCGGAGGGTCCTACGAGCAGTACTTC
>few|TRBV6-6|TRBJ1-2|-|15
CASSSQGGANYGYTF
TGTGCCAGCAGTTCACAGGGAGGGGCTAACTATGGCTACACCTTC
>once|TRBV9|TRBJ2-1|-|10
CASSRQGQFF
TGTGCCAGCAGCCGCCAGGGGCAGTTCTTC
>-|TRBV29-1|TRBJ2-3|TRBD1|15
CSVDPEGQPTDTQYF
TGCAGCGTTGACCCCGAGGGACAGCCCACAGATACGCAGTATTTT
>-|TRBV5-1|TRBJ2-5|TRBD2|14
CASAPRTSGETQYF
TGCGCCAGCGCTCCGAGGACTAGCGGAGAGACCCAGTACTTC
>-|TRBV5-1|TRBJ2-2|TRBD1|16
CASRSQGALGTGELFF
TGCGCCAGCAGAAGTCAGGGGGCGCTGGGCACCGGGGAGCTGTTTTTT
>-|TRBV28|TRBJ2-2|TRBD1|16
CASSFYSGTATGELFF
TGTGCCAGCAGTTTTTATTCCGGGACAGCCACCGGGGAGCTGTTTTTT
>-|TRBV7-2|TRBJ2-5|TRBD2|12
CASSLESGAEYF
TGTGCCAGCAGCTTAGAAAGCGGGGCAGAGTACTTC
>-|TRBV30|TRBJ1-4|-|16
CAWSVTGSPAAQKLFF
TGTGCCTGGAGTGTAACCGGGTCACCCGCCGCCCAAAAACTGTTTTTT
>once|TRBV15|TRBJ1-5|TRBD1|15
CATSRDRALNQPQHF
TGTGCCACCAGCAGGGACAGGGCCCTCAATCAGCCCCAGCATTTT
>-|TRBV6-1|TRBJ2-6|-|17
CASSEALEVILRGVLTF
TGTGCCAGCAGTGAAGCCCTCGAGGTGATACTCCGGGGCGTCCTGACTTTC
>-|TRBV19|TRBJ2-1|-|14
CASMVMAGMDEQFF
TGTGCCAGTATGGTCATGGCAGGGATGGATGAGCAGTTCTTC
>-|TRBV5-1|TRBJ1-2|-|15
CASSLGGGTNYGYTF
TGCGCCAGCAGCTTGGGTGGGGGCACTAACTATGGCTACACCTTC
>-|TRBV11-3|TRBJ2-5|-|14
CASSSDRIQETQYF
TGTGCCAGCAGCTCCGACAGGATACAAGAGACCCAGTACTTC
>once|TRBV6-1|TRBJ2-7|-|15
CASRQREDPSYEQYF
TGTGCCAGCAGGCAACGGGAAGATCCCTCCTACGAGCAGTACTTC
>-|TRBV6-1|TRBJ2-3|-|12
CASSEQGDTQYF
TGTGCCAGCAGTGAACAGGGGGATACGCAGTATTTT
>-|TRBV2|TRBJ1-5|TRBD1|13
CASSQGAGQPQHF
TGTGCCAGCAGCCAGGGGGCCGGTCAGCCCCAGCATTTT
>-|TRBV19|TRBJ1-2|-|16
CASSPRGSDSDYGYTF
TGTGCCAGTAGTCCGAGGGGGTCCGACAGTGACTATGGCTACACCTTC
>-|TRBV27|TRBJ2-3|-|17
CASSLWVGGGRTDTQYF
TGTGCCAGCAGTTTATGGGTGGGGGGGGGCCGAACAGATACGCAGTATTTT
>-|TRBV21-1|TRBJ1-5|-|14
CASSTRHCNQPQHF
TGTGCCAGCAGCACTCGACATTGCAATCAGCCCCAGCATTTT
>-|TRBV12-1|TRBJ1-6|-|17
CASRTSTGQSDNSPLHF
TGTGCCAGCCGCACCTCAACAGGGCAATCGGATAATTCACCCCTCCACTTT
>-|TRBV10-3|TRBJ2-6|-|13
CAIKQPGANVLTF
TGTGCCATCAAACAGCCTGGGGCCAACGTCCTGACTTTC
>-|TRBV7-9|TRBJ2-7|-|14
CASSVGQLRVEQYF
TGTGCCAGCAGCGTTGGACAGTTAAGGGTCGAGCAGTACTTC
>-|TRBV4-1|TRBJ2-7|-|16
CASSQEWSGLNYEQYF
TGCGCCAGCAGCCAAGAGTGGAGCGGCCTAAACTACGAGCAGTACTTC
>-|TRBV7-9|TRBJ2-5|TRBD2|16
CASRSGLAGVQETQYF
TGTGCCAGCAGATCGGGACTAGCGGGGGTTCAAGAGACCCAGTACTTC
>few|TRBV27|TRBJ1-1|TRBD1|14
CASSSQGAFTEAFF
TGTGCCAGCAGTTCACAGGGGGCGTTCACTGAAGCTTTCTTT
>few|TRBV27|TRBJ2-1|-|16
CASSLSRSGLYNEQFF
TGTGCCAGCAGTTTATCGAGAAGCGGCTTATACAATGAGCAGTTCTTC
>-|TRBV21-1|TRBJ1-4|-|16
CASSNTRDRANEKLFF
TGTGCCAGCAGCAACACCCGGGACAGGGCTAATGAAAAACTGTTTTTT
>-|TRBV11-2|TRBJ1-2|TRBD1|13
CASSLDRRDGYTF
TGTGCCAGCAGCTTGGACAGGCGGGATGGCTACACCTTC
>-|TRBV6-1|TRBJ1-2|-|16
CASSEVFGSFTDGYTF
TGTGCCAGCAGTGAAGTATTCGGGAGTTTTACGGATGGCTACACCTTC
>-|TRBV2|TRBJ1-4|TRBD1|14
CASTSGTGNEKLFF
TGTGCCAGCACCTCGGGGACAGGGAATGAAAAACTGTTTTTT
>-|TRBV6-5|TRBJ2-5|TRBD2|15
CASSLAGGLQETQYF
TGTGCCAGCAGTCTAGCGGGGGGCCTCCAAGAGACCCAGTACTTC
>-|TRBV28|TRBJ1-1|TRBD1|15
CASTQNRGRNTEAFF
TGTGCCAGCACTCAGAACAGGGGGCGCAACACTGAAGCTTTCTTT